Each of the 32 T cell receptor beta chains below was sequenced from the same sample in a study of blood T cell repertoires in COVID-19. Only in-frame clones appear in the TCRdb table, and some are missing; sequencing was by immunoSEQ multiplex PCR. Seen here are 100,000 to 150,000 clones, roughly 90% observed once, and the top ten hold more than 0.9%. Sequenced: peripheral blood. The receptors derive from a woman older than 75 with acute or convalescent COVID-19.

The rearrangement links TRBV27 to TRBJ2-3; 15 bases match TRBD2. Germline CDR1 reads MNHEY; CDR2 reads SMNVEV (reference sequence). Unmatched junction bases numbered 4, after V lost 6 bases and J lost 0 bases. This CDR3 region has 17 residues. The chain's CDR3 is CASRGLAGGPSTDTQYF. CDR3 bases: TGTGCCAGCAGGGGACTAGCGGGAGGACCTAGCACAGATACGCAGTATTTT.

J is TRBJ2-1 and V is TRBV27, with D possibly being TRBD1 (6 bases). The CDR3 runs to 15 residues. Trimming pared 5 bases from V and 2 bases from J, leaving 13 bases between. Germline values: CDR1 MNHEY, CDR2 SMNVEV (reference sequence). Here the CDR3 reads CASSKTGTTYNEQFF. In DNA form, the CDR3 reads TGTGCCAGCAGTAAAACAGGGACGACCTACAATGAGCAGTTCTTC.

V gene TRBV6-5 combines with J gene TRBJ2-5; a possible D gene is TRBD2 (6 bases). This CDR3 is built from 14 residues. Trimming stripped 7 bases from V and 0 bases from J, with 12 bases between. Per the germline V gene, CDR1 is MNHEY and CDR2 is SVGAGI. In DNA, the CDR3 is TGTGCCAGCAAGGAGGGGCTGTACCAAGAGACCCAGTACTTC. Protein sequence: CASKEGLYQETQYF.

The V call is TRBV27, the J call TRBJ2-6, with 8 bases fitting TRBD1. V shed 2 bases and J 2 bases; nucleotides not matched to a gene: 11. CDR1 is MNHEY and CDR2 is SMNVEV in the germline V gene (reference sequence). This CDR3 spans 19 amino acids. The CDR3 here is CASSLGTGQEGPGANVLTF. The CDR3 DNA sequence: TGTGCCAGCAGTTTAGGGACAGGACAGGAGGGTCCTGGGGCCAACGTCCTGACTTTC.

CDR3: CASSAWGPDTQYF. The CDR3 DNA reads as TGTGCCAGCAGTGCGTGGGGCCCAGATACGCAGTATTTT. The genes are TRBV2 and TRBJ2-3; D is possibly TRBD1 (5 bases). V shed 4 bases and J shed 4 bases, with 9 bases lying between them. The CDR3 consists of 13 residues. Germline CDR1 SNHLY, CDR2 FYNNEI.

J is TRBJ2-7 and V is TRBV7-2, with D perhaps TRBD2 (5 bases). CDR3 length equals 14 residues. Trimming removed 5 bases from V and 2 bases from J, with 13 bases in between. Germline V gives CDR1 SGHTA, CDR2 FQGNSA. The CDR3 protein is CASSPQSGTYEQYF. The CDR3 DNA follows: TGTGCCAGCAGCCCCCAGTCGGGGACCTACGAGCAGTACTTC.

The V gene is TRBV5-8, the J gene TRBJ2-7, with a weak D call TRBD1 (5 bases). Per germline, CDR1 SGHTS and CDR2 YDEGEE. The CDR3 runs to 14 residues. The germline V and J ends were trimmed by 6 bases and 2 bases, with 15 bases remaining between them. CDR3: CASTPTGVTYEQYF. The CDR3 DNA reads TGTGCCAGCACTCCTACAGGTGTTACCTACGAGCAGTACTTC.

Written as DNA, the CDR3 is TGTGCCAGCAGCCCAGGACAGGCCAGGTCTGGCTACACCTTC. This sequence encodes CASSPGQARSGYTF. This chain connects TRBV7-2 to TRBJ1-2, with TRBD1 matching over 7 bases. Germline trimming cut 5 bases from V and 7 bases from J; bases unmatched to any gene: 10. The CDR3 extends over 14 amino acids. CDR1 and CDR2 from the germline V gene are SGHTA and FQGNSA.

The chain employs TRBV5-6 and TRBJ2-7, with D tentatively TRBD1 (6 bases). CDR1 is SGHDT, CDR2 YYEEEE, per germline. V was trimmed by 4 bases and J by 4 bases, leaving 9 bases between them. The CDR3 is 12 residues long. The CDR3 region has the DNA TGTGCCAGCAGCCCGCAGGGGTACGAGCAGTACTTC. Its translation: CASSPQGYEQYF.

V gene TRBV5-1 combines with J gene TRBJ2-7; maybe TRBD1 (6 bases). The germline V gene has CDR1 SGHRS and CDR2 YFSETQ. V gave up 5 bases and J gave up 2 bases, with 11 bases separating them. The CDR3 sequence is 13 residues long. The CDR3 is CASRLGGTYEQYF. DNA for the CDR3: TGCGCCAGCAGACTTGGGGGCACCTACGAGCAGTACTTC.

The chain has TRBV11-3 and TRBJ2-1, with D possibly matching TRBD2 (7 bases). This CDR3 spans 16 amino acids. The V and J ends lost 1 base and 8 bases respectively, with 18 bases between them. CDR1 SGHNT and CDR2 YENEEA come from the germline V gene. The CDR3 DNA sequence: TGTGCCAGCAGCTTAGCATCAGGAGGGGGGGTTTATGAGCAGTTCTTC. Translated: CASSLASGGGVYEQFF. The full variable domain, its missing parts supplied by reference TRBV11-3 and TRBJ2-1, is EAGVVQSPRYKIIEKKQPVAFWCNPISGHNTLYWYLQNLGQGPELLIRYENEEAVDDSQLPKDRFSAERLKGVDSTLKIQPAELGDSAVYLCASSLASGGGVYEQFFGPGTRLTVL.

CDR3 nucleotides: TGTGCCAGCAGCTTAGATCGGGTCCCCTACAATGAGCAGTTCTTC. This gives the protein CASSLDRVPYNEQFF. The chain recombines TRBV13 with TRBJ2-1; no firm D call. Germline loops: CDR1 PRHDT, CDR2 FYEKMQ (reference sequence). The CDR3 consists of 15 residues. V gave up 1 base and J gave up 2 bases, with 9 bases separating them.

The chain joins TRBV6-5 to TRBJ2-2, with TRBD2 identical over 12 bases. The J segment lost 5 bases and the V segment lost 6 bases, leaving 4 bases of the junction unmatched. This CDR3 contains 15 residues. Germline V gives CDR1 MNHEY, CDR2 SVGAGI. The CDR3 sequence is CASSRLAGDTGELFF. In DNA form, the CDR3 reads TGTGCCAGCAGCAGACTAGCGGGAGATACCGGGGAGCTGTTTTTT.

The V and J genes are TRBV3-1 (or the pseudogene TRBV3-2) and TRBJ2-5; 9 bases fit TRBD2. This CDR3 region has 14 residues. Germline V lookup: CDR1 LGHDT, CDR2 YNNKEL (reference sequence). The ends lost 6 bases at V and 2 bases at J; junction bases unmatched: 4. DNA of the CDR3: TGTGCCAGCAGTGGGGGACTAGCTCAAGAGACCCAGTACTTC. This codes for CASSGGLAQETQYF.

J is TRBJ2-5 and V is TRBV3-1 (or the pseudogene TRBV3-2), with a possible D match to TRBD1 (6 bases). The V end was cut by 1 base, the J end by 5 bases, with 23 bases between. From germline, CDR1 is LGHDT and CDR2 YNNKEL (reference sequence). This CDR3 is 18 amino acids long. The DNA of the CDR3 is TGTGCCAGCAGCCAAGGCCTGGCCCACAGGGCTACGGGGGAGACCCAGTACTTC. Amino acids: CASSQGLAHRATGETQYF.

The rearrangement joins TRBV21-1 to TRBJ2-7; no DNA check was done on the table's D call, TRBD2. TRBV21-1 is an annotated pseudogene. The CDR3 runs 17 residues. CDR3 sequence reads: CASSSGTSGSWEYEQYF. The CDR3 region has the DNA TGTGCCAGCAGTTCCGGGACTAGCGGGAGTTGGGAGTACGAGCAGTACTTC.

V is TRBV9 and J is TRBJ1-1; no clear D gene. V lost 3 bases and J lost 5, with 8 bases in between. The germline gives CDR1 SGDLS, CDR2 YYNGEE. The CDR3 has 12 amino acids. Here the CDR3 reads CASSARETEAFF. The CDR3 DNA is TGTGCCAGCAGCGCTCGGGAAACTGAAGCTTTCTTT.

The chain's CDR3 is CSVGGFYGYTF. The CDR3 DNA sequence: TGCAGCGTCGGGGGGTTCTATGGCTACACCTTC. This chain uses TRBV29-1 with TRBJ1-2; tentatively, D is TRBD1 (5 bases). This CDR3 comprises 11 residues. Deletions cut 6 bases from V and 4 bases from J, with 9 bases between. The germline V gene encodes CDR1 SQVTM and CDR2 ANQGSEA.

This chain connects TRBV12-3 or TRBV12-4 to TRBJ2-7; D ambiguous. V was shortened by 3 bases and J by 4 bases, with 7 bases between the two germline ends. The CDR3 extends over 12 amino acids. The CDR3 nucleotides read TGTGCCAGCAGTTTTCAGAAATACGAGCAGTACTTC. The encoded protein is CASSFQKYEQYF.

The V gene is TRBV25-1, the J gene TRBJ1-2; TRBD1 might be the D (6 bases). The CDR3 runs 16 residues. Germline V lookup: CDR1 MGHDK, CDR2 SYGVNS. Trimming pared 1 base from V and 2 bases from J, leaving 14 bases between. In DNA, the CDR3 is TGTGCCAGCAGTGAATCATTGTTAGGACAGAACTATGGCTACACCTTC. Its translation is CASSESLLGQNYGYTF.

The chain employs TRBV6-5 and TRBJ2-7, with TRBD2 matching 11 bases. The length of the CDR3 is 14 residues. CDR1 is MNHEY and CDR2 is SVGAGI in the germline V gene. J lost 4 bases, V lost 5 bases, and 4 bases had no gene match. The CDR3: CASSRSSGGYEQYF. CDR3 DNA sequence: TGTGCCAGCAGTCGTTCTAGCGGGGGGTACGAGCAGTACTTC.

This sequence joins TRBV18 and TRBJ1-4; 10 bases match TRBD1. This CDR3 comprises 14 residues. Trimming at V came to 4 bases and at J to 7 bases, leaving 3 bases not matched to a gene. Germline CDR1 KGHSH, CDR2 LQKENI. The chain's CDR3 is CASSQRQGAEKLFF. The CDR3 bases are TGTGCCAGCTCACAAAGACAGGGGGCTGAAAAACTGTTTTTT.

The J gene is TRBJ2-5, the V gene TRBV27; 7 nucleotides line up with TRBD2. This CDR3 is 16 amino acids long. Losses at the gene ends were 0 bases for V and 5 bases for J; bases not matched to a gene: 9. From germline, CDR1 is MNHEY and CDR2 SMNVEV (reference sequence). CDR3 sequence: CASSLSMREGRETQYF. Here the CDR3 DNA reads TGTGCCAGCAGTTTATCGATGAGGGAGGGGCGCGAGACCCAGTACTTC.

The genes are TRBV5-4 and TRBJ2-5, with a weak D call TRBD1 (6 bases). The CDR3 length is 14 residues. V lost 1 base and J lost 2, with 9 bases in between. Germline-derived CDR1 and CDR2 are SGHNT and YYREEE (reference sequence). The CDR3 nucleotides read TGTGCCAGCAGCTTGACAGGGACACAAGAGACCCAGTACTTC. Protein product: CASSLTGTQETQYF. Variable domain in full (rest from reference TRBV5-4 and TRBJ2-5): ETGVTQSPTHLIKTRGQQVTLRCSSQSGHNTVSWYQQALGQGPQFIFQYYREEENGRGNFPPRFSGLQFPNYSSELNVNALELDDSALYLCASSLTGTQETQYFGPGTRLLVL.

The CDR3 loop is CASSYSKAVAFF. CDR3 bases: TGTGCCAGCAGTTACTCGAAGGCGGTGGCTTTCTTT. This chain joins TRBV6-6 and TRBJ1-1; D unclear. The CDR3 has 12 residues. V was clipped by 0 bases and J by 11 bases, with 10 bases between them. The germline gives CDR1 MNHNY, CDR2 SVGAGI (reference sequence).

This rearrangement joins TRBV9 to TRBJ2-1, with 7 nucleotides matching TRBD2. The length of the CDR3 is 15 residues. Germline trimming cut 0 bases from V and 7 bases from J; bases unmatched to any gene: 7. The germline gives CDR1 SGDLS, CDR2 YYNGEE. This chain's CDR3 is CASSVGWEGWNEQFF. CDR3 DNA: TGTGCCAGCAGCGTAGGGTGGGAGGGTTGGAATGAGCAGTTCTTC.

The J gene is TRBJ2-3, the V gene TRBV5-6, with D tentatively TRBD2 (6 bases). CDR1 and CDR2 from the germline V gene are SGHDT and YYEEEE. CDR3 length equals 14 residues. Trimming stripped 4 bases from V and 2 bases from J, with 11 bases between. The CDR3 loop is CASSEGTYTDTQYF. Written as DNA, the CDR3 is TGTGCCAGCAGCGAAGGGACTTACACAGATACGCAGTATTTT.

The V call is TRBV6-4, the J call TRBJ2-2, with unresolved D. CDR1 and CDR2 from the germline V gene are MRHNA and SNTAGT. Trimming removed 6 bases at V and 7 bases at J, with 15 bases between. CDR3 length equals 14 residues. CDR3 loop: CASRSSHDGGELFF. The DNA for the CDR3 is TGTGCCAGCAGGAGTAGCCATGATGGCGGGGAGCTGTTTTTT.

For this clone: The sample contains more than one DNA sequence encoding this CDR3. The chain joins TRBV20-1 to TRBJ1-1; D gene unclear. The germline V and J ends were trimmed by 5 bases and 1 base, with 5 bases remaining between them. This CDR3 comprises 11 residues. CDR1 is DFQATT and CDR2 is SNEGSKA in the germline V gene (reference sequence). The CDR3 spells CSARQNTEAFF. DNA for the CDR3: TGCAGTGCTCGACAGAACACTGAAGCTTTCTTT.

This rearrangement joins TRBV5-1 to TRBJ1-3; a weak D match, TRBD1 (6 bases). Germline V lookup: CDR1 SGHRS, CDR2 YFSETQ. With 2 bases removed from V and 0 bases from J, the gap between germline ends came to 12 bases. This CDR3 spans 16 amino acids. As DNA, the CDR3 is TGCGCCAGCAGCTTCCAAACAGGGACCTCTGGAAACACCATATATTTT. The encoded protein is CASSFQTGTSGNTIYF. Supplemented by reference TRBV5-1 and TRBJ1-3, the full variable domain reads KAGVTQTPRYLIKTRGQQVTLSCSPISGHRSVSWYQQTPGQGLQFLFEYFSETQRNKGNFPGRFSGRQFSNSRSEMNVSTLELGDSALYLCASSFQTGTSGNTIYFGEGSWLTVV.

This clone was detected only a few times. The chain carries TRBV21-1 and TRBJ1-2; the tabulated D call, TRBD1, remains unverified against the DNA. TRBV21-1 is listed as a pseudogene. This CDR3 region has 16 residues. The CDR3 sequence: CASSKVKAGSNYGYTF. In DNA form, the CDR3 reads TGTGCCAGCAGCAAAGTGAAGGCAGGGTCCAACTATGGCTACACCTTC.

The chain employs TRBV28 and TRBJ1-4; possibly TRBD1 for D (5 bases). Trimming removed 3 bases at V and 6 bases at J, with 11 bases between. Germline V CDR1 and CDR2: MDHEN, SYDVKM. This CDR3 spans 14 amino acids. As DNA, the CDR3 is TGTGCCAGCAGTTTTGGGGCCGGCTATGAAAAACTGTTTTTT. It yields the protein CASSFGAGYEKLFF.